The sample holds a few counts of the clone carrying this T cell receptor beta chain. These data belong to a study of identical twins. The V segment lost 5 bases and the J segment 14 bases; nucleotides outside the gene matches: 11. CDR3 length: 13 amino acids. Germline V gene sequence: CDR1 SQVTM, CDR2 ANQGSEA. TCRdb used MiXCR to reprocess the 5' RACE reads, holding one entry per CDR3 protein. Among about 100,000 distinct CDR3 sequences listed, 5.9% were seen once. The specimen was memory T cells sorted from blood. The chain recombines TRBV29-1 with TRBJ2-3; 12 positions agree with TRBD2. The receptor was isolated from a woman aged 50 to 60 in good health. CDR3 loop: CSVSRLAGDQWYF. The DNA of the CDR3 is TGCAGCGTTTCGAGACTAGCGGGAGACCAGTGGTATTTT.